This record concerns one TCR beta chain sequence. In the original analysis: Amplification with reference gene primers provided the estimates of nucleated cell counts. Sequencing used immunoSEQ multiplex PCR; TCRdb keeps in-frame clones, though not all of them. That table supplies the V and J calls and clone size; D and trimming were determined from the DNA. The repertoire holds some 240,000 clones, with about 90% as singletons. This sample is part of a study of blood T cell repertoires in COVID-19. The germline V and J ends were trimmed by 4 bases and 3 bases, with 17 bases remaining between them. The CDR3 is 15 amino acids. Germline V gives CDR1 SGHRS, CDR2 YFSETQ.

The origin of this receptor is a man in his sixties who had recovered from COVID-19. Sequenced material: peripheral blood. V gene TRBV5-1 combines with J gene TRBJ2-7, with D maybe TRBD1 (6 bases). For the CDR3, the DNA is TGCGCCAGCAGCCTGACAGGTCAAGCCCTCTACGAGCAGTACTTC. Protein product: CASSLTGQALYEQYF.